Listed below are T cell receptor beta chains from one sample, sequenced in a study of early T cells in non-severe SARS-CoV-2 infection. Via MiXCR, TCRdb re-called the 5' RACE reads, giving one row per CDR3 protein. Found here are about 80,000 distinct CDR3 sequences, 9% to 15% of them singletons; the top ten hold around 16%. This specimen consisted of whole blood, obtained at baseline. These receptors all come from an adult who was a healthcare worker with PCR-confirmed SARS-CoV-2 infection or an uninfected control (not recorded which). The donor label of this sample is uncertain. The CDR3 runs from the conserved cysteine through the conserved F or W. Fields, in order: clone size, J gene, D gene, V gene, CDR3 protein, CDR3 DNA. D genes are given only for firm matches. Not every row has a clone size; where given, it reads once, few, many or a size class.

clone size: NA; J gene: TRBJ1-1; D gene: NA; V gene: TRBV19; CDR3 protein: CASSSRVRDAEAFF; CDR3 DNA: TGTGCCAGTAGCTCACGAGTCAGGGACGCTGAAGCTTTCTTT
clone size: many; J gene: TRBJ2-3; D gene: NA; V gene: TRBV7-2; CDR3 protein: CASSFRLQRDTQYF; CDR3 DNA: TGTGCCAGCAGCTTTAGGCTCCAACGCGATACGCAGTATTTT
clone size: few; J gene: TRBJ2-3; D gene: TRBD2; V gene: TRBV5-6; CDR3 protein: CASSPGTRPWNTQYF; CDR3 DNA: TGTGCCAGCAGCCCCGGGACTAGGCCCTGGAATACGCAGTATTTT
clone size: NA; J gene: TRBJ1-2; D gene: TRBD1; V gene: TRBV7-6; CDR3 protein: CASSLVEDRDLYGYTF; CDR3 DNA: TGTGCCAGCAGCTTAGTAGAGGACAGGGATTTGTATGGCTACACCTTC
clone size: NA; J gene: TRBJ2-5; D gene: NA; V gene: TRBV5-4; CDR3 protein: CASSLAEGPETQYF; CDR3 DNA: TGTGCCAGCAGCTTAGCGGAGGGGCCGGAGACCCAGTACTTC
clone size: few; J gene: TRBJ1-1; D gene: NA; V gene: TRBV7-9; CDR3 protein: CASSPGVEAFF; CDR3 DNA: TGTGCCAGCAGCCCGGGCGTTGAAGCTTTCTTT
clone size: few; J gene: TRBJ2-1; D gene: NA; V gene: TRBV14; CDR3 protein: CASSPSSQRKTGSEQFF; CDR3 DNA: TGTGCCAGCAGCCCTTCCTCACAAAGGAAAACTGGAAGTGAGCAGTTCTTC
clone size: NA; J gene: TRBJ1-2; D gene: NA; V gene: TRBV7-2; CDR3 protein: CASSFGQGSTF; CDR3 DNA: NA
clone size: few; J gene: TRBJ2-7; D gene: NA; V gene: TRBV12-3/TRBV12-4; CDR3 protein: CASSFLGMQYF; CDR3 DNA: TGTGCCAGCAGTTTTTTGGGGATGCAGTACTTC
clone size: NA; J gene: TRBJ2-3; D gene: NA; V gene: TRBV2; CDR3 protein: CACRWTQDTDTQYF; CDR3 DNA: TGTGCCTGCCGCTGGACCCAAGACACAGATACGCAGTATTTT
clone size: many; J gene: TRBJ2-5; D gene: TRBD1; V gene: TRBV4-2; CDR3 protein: CASSQGTAQETQYF; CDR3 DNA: TGTGCCAGCAGCCAGGGGACAGCCCAAGAGACCCAGTACTTC
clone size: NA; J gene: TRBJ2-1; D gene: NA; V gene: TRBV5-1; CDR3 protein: CASSLGRISYNEQFF; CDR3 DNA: TGCGCCAGCAGCTTGGGGCGCATCTCCTACAATGAGCAGTTCTTC
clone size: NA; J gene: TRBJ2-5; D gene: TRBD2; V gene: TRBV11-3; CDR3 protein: CASSLGAGGRSQETQYF; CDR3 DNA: TGTGCCAGCAGCTTAGGAGCGGGGGGTAGGAGTCAAGAGACCCAGTACTTC
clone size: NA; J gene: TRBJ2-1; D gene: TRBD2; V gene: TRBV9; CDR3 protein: CASSTSGRFLNEQFF; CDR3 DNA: TGTGCCAGCAGCACTAGCGGGAGGTTTCTGAATGAGCAGTTCTTC